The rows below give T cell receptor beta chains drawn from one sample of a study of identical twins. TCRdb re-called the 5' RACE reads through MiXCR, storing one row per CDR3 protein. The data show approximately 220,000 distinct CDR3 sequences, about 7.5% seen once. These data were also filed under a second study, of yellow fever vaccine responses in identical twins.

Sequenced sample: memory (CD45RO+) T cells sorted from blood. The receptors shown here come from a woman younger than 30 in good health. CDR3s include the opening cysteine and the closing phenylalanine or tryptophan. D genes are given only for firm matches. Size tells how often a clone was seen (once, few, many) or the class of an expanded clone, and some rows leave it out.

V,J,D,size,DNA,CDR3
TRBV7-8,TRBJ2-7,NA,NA,TGTGCCAGCAGCGCATCCGGGGCGAAGTACGAGCAGTACTTC,CASSASGAKYEQYF
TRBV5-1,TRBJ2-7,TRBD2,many,TGCGCCAGCAGCTTGGCCTCTAGCGGGCAAGGTGAGCAGTACTTC,CASSLASSGQGEQYF
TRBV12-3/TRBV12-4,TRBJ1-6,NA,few,TGTGCCAGCAGTCGCTCTGATGATTCACCCCTCCACTTT,CASSRSDDSPLHF
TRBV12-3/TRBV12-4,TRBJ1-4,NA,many,TGTGCCAGCAGTTTTCTAGCGGTACGGGAAAAACTGTTTTTT,CASSFLAVREKLFF
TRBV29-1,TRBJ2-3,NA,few,TGCAGCGTCGGCCAGGGGGGGAACACAGATACGCAGTATTTT,CSVGQGGNTDTQYF
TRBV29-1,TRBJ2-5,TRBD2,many,TGCAGCGTTGTCGGCGGGGGGGCCTTTGAGACCCAGTACTTC,CSVVGGGAFETQYF
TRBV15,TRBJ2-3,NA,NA,TGTGCCACACGCCCCTCTAGCACAGATACGCAGTATTTT,CATRPSSTDTQYF
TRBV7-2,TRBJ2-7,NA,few,TGTGCCAGCAGCACCGGGACACGCCCTTGGGAGCAGTACTTC,CASSTGTRPWEQYF
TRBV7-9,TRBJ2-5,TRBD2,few,TGTGCCAGCAGCTTACGCGGAGCGGGGAACCAAGAGACCCAGTACTTC,CASSLRGAGNQETQYF
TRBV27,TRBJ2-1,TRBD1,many,TGTGCCAGCAGTTTAGAAAGGGACAGGGGAGGAAATGAGCAGTTCTTC,CASSLERDRGGNEQFF
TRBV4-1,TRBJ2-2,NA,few,TGCGCCAGCAGCCAAGAGCTCCCAACCGGGGAGCTGTTTTTT,CASSQELPTGELFF
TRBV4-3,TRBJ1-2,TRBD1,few,TGCGCCAGCAGGGAAGCGGGGACAGCCTATGGCTACACCTTC,CASREAGTAYGYTF
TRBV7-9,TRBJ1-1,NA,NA,TGTGCCAGCAGCTTAGATGGAGGGCGTGTGGCTTTCTTT,CASSLDGGRVAFF
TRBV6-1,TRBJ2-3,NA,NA,TGTGCCAGCAGTGGCCTACAGCCCACAGATACGCAGTATTTT,CASSGLQPTDTQYF
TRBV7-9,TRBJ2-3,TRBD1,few,TGTGCCAGCAGCCCAACCCAGGGGGCGACGCAGTATTTT,CASSPTQGATQYF
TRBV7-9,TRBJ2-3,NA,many,TGTGCCAGCAGCTTAGGCATCGGCGGGGACCGTACAGATACGCAGTATTTT,CASSLGIGGDRTDTQYF
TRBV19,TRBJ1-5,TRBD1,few,TGTGCCAGTAGTAATACCCATGGACAGGGAAGGGGTCAGCCCCAGCATTTT,CASSNTHGQGRGQPQHF
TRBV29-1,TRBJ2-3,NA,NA,TGCAGCGTTGCCCCCGGGACGGCAAGCACAGATACGCAGTATTTT,CSVAPGTASTDTQYF
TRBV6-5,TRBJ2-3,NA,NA,TGTGCCAGCAGTTACGGGTCCATCGGGAGTCGCGCAGATACGCAGTATTTT,CASSYGSIGSRADTQYF
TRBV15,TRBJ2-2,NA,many,TGTGCCACCAGCAGAGAAGGCGGGACGAACACCGGGGAGCTGTTTTTT,CATSREGGTNTGELFF
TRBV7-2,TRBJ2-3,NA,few,TGTGCCAGCAGCTTAGATGGGGTTGTAGATACGCAGTATTTT,CASSLDGVVDTQYF